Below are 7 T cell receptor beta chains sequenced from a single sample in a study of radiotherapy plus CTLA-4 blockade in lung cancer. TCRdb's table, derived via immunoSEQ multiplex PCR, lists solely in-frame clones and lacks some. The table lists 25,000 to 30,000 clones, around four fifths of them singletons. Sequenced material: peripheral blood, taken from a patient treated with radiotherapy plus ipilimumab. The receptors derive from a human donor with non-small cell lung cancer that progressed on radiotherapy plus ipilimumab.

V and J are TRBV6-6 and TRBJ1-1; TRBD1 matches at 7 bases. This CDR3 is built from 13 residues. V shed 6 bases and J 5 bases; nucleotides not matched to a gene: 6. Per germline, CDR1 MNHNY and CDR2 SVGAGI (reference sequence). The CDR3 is CASRLMTGTEAFF. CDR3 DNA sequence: TGTGCCAGCAGGCTTATGACAGGGACTGAAGCTTTCTTT.

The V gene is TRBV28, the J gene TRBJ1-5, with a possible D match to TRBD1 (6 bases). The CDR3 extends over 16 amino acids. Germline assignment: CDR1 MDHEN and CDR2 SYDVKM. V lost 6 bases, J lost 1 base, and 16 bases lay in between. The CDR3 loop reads CASSPPRGSSNQPQHF. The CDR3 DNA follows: TGTGCCAGCAGCCCGCCGAGGGGGTCGAGCAATCAGCCCCAGCATTTT.

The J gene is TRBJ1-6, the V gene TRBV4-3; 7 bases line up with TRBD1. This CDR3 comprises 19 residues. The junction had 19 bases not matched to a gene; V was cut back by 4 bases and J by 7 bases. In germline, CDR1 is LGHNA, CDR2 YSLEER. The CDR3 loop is CASSRSLGQGDWENSPLHF. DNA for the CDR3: TGCGCCAGCAGCCGGTCACTGGGGCAGGGGGATTGGGAGAATTCACCCCTCCACTTT.

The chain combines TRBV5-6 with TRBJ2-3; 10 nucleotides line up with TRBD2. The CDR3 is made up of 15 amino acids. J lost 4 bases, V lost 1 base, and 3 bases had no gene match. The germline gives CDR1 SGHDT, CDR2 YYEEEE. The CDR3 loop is CASSLSSGRADTQYF. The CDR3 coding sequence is TGTGCCAGCAGCTTGTCAAGCGGGAGGGCAGATACGCAGTATTTT. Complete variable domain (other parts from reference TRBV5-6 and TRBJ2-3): DAGVTQSPTHLIKTRGQQVTLRCSPKSGHDTVSWYQQALGQGPQFIFQYYEEEERQRGNFPDRFSGHQFPNYSSELNVNALLLGDSALYLCASSLSSGRADTQYFGPGTRLTVL.

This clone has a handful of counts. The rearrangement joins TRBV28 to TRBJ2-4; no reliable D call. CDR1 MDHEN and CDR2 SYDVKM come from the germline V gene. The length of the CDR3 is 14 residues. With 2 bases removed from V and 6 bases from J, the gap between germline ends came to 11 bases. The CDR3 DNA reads TGTGCCAGCAGTTTAGGCGCAGGAATAAACATTCAGTACTTC. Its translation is CASSLGAGINIQYF.

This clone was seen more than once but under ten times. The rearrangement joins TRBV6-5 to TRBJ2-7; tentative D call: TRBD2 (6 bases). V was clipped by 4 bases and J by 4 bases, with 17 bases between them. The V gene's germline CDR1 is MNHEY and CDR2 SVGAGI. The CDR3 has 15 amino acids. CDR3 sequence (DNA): TGTGCCAGCAGTTTTTCGGGGGACCTCGGTTACGAGCAGTACTTC. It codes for CASSFSGDLGYEQYF.

The CDR3 is CASAGVMETQYF. The CDR3 DNA is TGTGCCAGCGCTGGGGTGATGGAGACCCAGTACTTC. The chain is built from TRBV7-9 and TRBJ2-5; unclear D gene. V was clipped by 8 bases and J by 5 bases, with 12 bases between them. The germline V gene encodes CDR1 SEHNR and CDR2 FQNEAQ (reference sequence). This CDR3 is built from 12 residues.